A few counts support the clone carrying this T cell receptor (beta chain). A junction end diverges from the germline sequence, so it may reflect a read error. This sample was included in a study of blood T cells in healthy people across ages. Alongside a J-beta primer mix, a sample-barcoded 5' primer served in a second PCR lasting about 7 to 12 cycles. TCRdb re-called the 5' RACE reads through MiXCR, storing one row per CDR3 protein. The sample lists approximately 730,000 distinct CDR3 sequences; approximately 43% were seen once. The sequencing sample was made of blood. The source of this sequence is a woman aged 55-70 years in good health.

The CDR3 bases are TGTGCCAGCAGCCCACTAGCGGGAGGTCCCTACGAGCAGTACTTC. Encoded protein: CASSPLAGGPYEQYF. This chain links TRBV5-1 with TRBJ2-7, with 12 bases lining up with TRBD2. The CDR3 is 15 residues long. Germline V lookup: CDR1 SGHRS, CDR2 YFSETQ.